This T cell receptor (beta chain) was identified in a study of blood T cell repertoires in COVID-19. Assay: immunoSEQ multiplex PCR; the TCRdb copy retains only in-frame clones and omits some. The table includes approximately 670,000 clones, just under 90% detected once. The germline gives CDR1 SGHRS, CDR2 YFSETQ. V was clipped by 2 bases and J by 1 base, with 12 bases between them. The CDR3 has 15 amino acids. Material: peripheral blood. The clonotype comes from a woman in her late teens or twenties with acute or convalescent COVID-19. The chain links TRBV5-1 to TRBJ1-1; no firm D call. CDR3: CASSFYPTPNTEAFF. In DNA, the CDR3 is TGCGCCAGCAGCTTTTACCCTACCCCGAACACTGAAGCTTTCTTT.